Below are 8 T cell receptor beta chains sequenced from a single sample in a study of cytomegalovirus exposure and HLA in healthy donors. The PCR used 60 Vbeta and 13 Jbeta primers. This table comes from immunoSEQ multiplex PCR, and its TCRdb copy is limited to in-frame clones, with some not included. The sample records some 120,000 clones, 65% to 75% being singletons. Sequencing was performed on PBMCs. Every receptor here comes from a woman aged 50 to 60 in good health and CMV-seropositive.

This clone was detected only once. V and J are TRBV4-1 and TRBJ2-3; a possible D gene is TRBD2 (6 bases). Germline lookup yields CDR1 MGHRA and CDR2 YSYEKL. V lost 3 bases, J lost 1 base, and 11 bases lay in between. This CDR3 is built from 15 residues. The CDR3 DNA reads as TGCGCCAGCAGCCACCCGACGGGGGGCACAGATACGCAGTATTTT. It encodes CASSHPTGGTDTQYF.

The chain joins TRBV5-4 to TRBJ2-7; 9 positions match TRBD1. V trimming: 4 bases; J trimming: 4 bases; junction bases outside the gene matches: 6. The CDR3 runs to 14 residues. CDR1 and CDR2 (germline): SGHNT, YYREEE (reference sequence). The CDR3 nucleotides read TGTGCCAGCAGCCTCACAGGGGGCAAGTACGAGCAGTACTTC. Protein: CASSLTGGKYEQYF. The full variable domain, completed using reference TRBV5-4 and TRBJ2-7, is ETGVTQSPTHLIKTRGQQVTLRCSSQSGHNTVSWYQQALGQGPQFIFQYYREEENGRGNFPPRFSGLQFPNYSSELNVNALELDDSALYLCASSLTGGKYEQYFGPGTRLTVT.

The chain carries TRBV5-1 and TRBJ1-5; D uncertain. Germline V gives CDR1 SGHRS, CDR2 YFSETQ. The CDR3 loop spans 13 amino acids. V shed 2 bases and J shed 6 bases, with 9 bases lying between them. CDR3 amino acids: CASSLAAGQPQHF. In nucleotides, the CDR3 is TGCGCCAGCAGCTTAGCGGCGGGTCAGCCCCAGCATTTT.

This clone was detected a few times. The V gene is TRBV7-9, the J gene TRBJ1-2, with D unclear. V shed 8 bases and J shed 5 bases, with 18 bases lying between them. Looked up from germline, CDR1 is SEHNR and CDR2 is FQNEAQ (reference sequence). There are 14 residues in the CDR3. CDR3 residues: CASLLSQKAYGYTF. For the CDR3, the DNA is TGTGCCAGCCTACTCTCACAGAAGGCTTATGGCTACACCTTC.

The rearrangement links TRBV4-1 to TRBJ1-4; tentatively, D is TRBD1 (5 bases). The germline CDR1 and CDR2 sequences are MGHRA and YSYEKL. V was shortened by 7 bases and J by 4 bases, with 13 bases between the two germline ends. This CDR3 is built from 14 residues. This chain's CDR3 is CASTETANNEKLFF. The CDR3 bases are TGCGCCAGCACGGAGACAGCTAATAATGAAAAACTGTTTTTT.

This clone was observed a few times. This chain links TRBV2 with TRBJ2-5; D not certain. Trimming took 4 bases from V and 4 from J, leaving 4 bases between them. The CDR3 runs 11 residues. Germline lookup yields CDR1 SNHLY and CDR2 FYNNEI. The CDR3 coding sequence is TGTGCCAGCAGTGGAGGAGAGACCCAGTACTTC. Amino acids: CASSGGETQYF.

Concerning this clone: An end of the junction does not agree with germline; a read error may underlie this. DNA of the CDR3: TGTGCCAGCAGGGAGGACAGAAGCACAAATACGCAGTATTTT. Its translation is CASREDRSTNTQYF. The chain uses TRBV5-4 and TRBJ2-3, with a possible D match to TRBD1 (6 bases). The CDR3 is 14 residues long. The germline gives CDR1 SGHNT, CDR2 YYREEE (reference sequence).

The chain links TRBV13 to TRBJ2-3; possibly TRBD2 for D (6 bases). The CDR3 runs to 15 residues. V was trimmed by 5 bases and J by 3 bases, leaving 15 bases between them. The germline CDR1 and CDR2 sequences are PRHDT and FYEKMQ (reference sequence). The CDR3 protein is CASSGRDSYTDTQYF. CDR3 in DNA: TGTGCCAGCAGCGGCAGGGACTCCTATACAGATACGCAGTATTTT. Full variable domain (outside the CDR3, taken from reference TRBV13 and TRBJ2-3): AAGVIQSPRHLIKEKRETATLKCYPIPRHDTVYWYQQGPGQDPQFLISFYEKMQSDKGSIPDRFSAQQFSDYHSELNMSSLELGDSALYFCASSGRDSYTDTQYFGPGTRLTVL.